Below, 8 T cell receptor beta chains from the same sample are listed, as sequenced in a study of cytomegalovirus exposure and HLA in healthy donors. PCR was performed using 60 Vbeta and 13 Jbeta primers. Method: immunoSEQ multiplex PCR; TCRdb's copy keeps in-frame clones and lacks some. The table has under 200,000 clones, more than 75% seen once. What was sequenced was PBMCs. All receptors derive from a man in his forties or fifties in good health and CMV-seropositive.

The chain combines TRBV4-3 with TRBJ2-2; 12 positions match TRBD2. V dropped 4 bases and J dropped 1; count of bases not matched to a gene: 7. The CDR3 covers 18 residues. Germline lookup yields CDR1 LGHNA and CDR2 YSLEER. The CDR3 nucleotides read TGCGCCAGCAGCCGATGGACTAGCGGGACTGGGAACACCGGGGAGCTGTTTTTT. It is translated as CASSRWTSGTGNTGELFF.

The gene calls are TRBV6-1 and TRBJ1-3; perhaps TRBD1 as D (5 bases). Germline CDR1 is MNHNS and CDR2 is SASEGT. The ends were cut back, 9 bases at V and 0 bases at J, with 12 bases in the middle. The CDR3 is made up of 14 amino acids. CDR3: CASTTGGSGNTIYF. CDR3 in DNA: TGTGCCAGTACCACGGGGGGCTCTGGAAACACCATATATTTT.

The rearrangement links TRBV12-5 to TRBJ2-7; TRBD1 matches 8 bases. CDR3 length: 16 amino acids. Germline V CDR1 and CDR2: LGHNT, FRNRAP. V was pared by 1 base and J by 2 bases, with 7 bases of the junction left unmatched. In nucleotides, the CDR3 is TGTGCTAGTGGTTTGGATCCGGGACAGGTTACCTACGAGCAGTACTTC. Residues: CASGLDPGQVTYEQYF.

This chain joins TRBV5-5 and TRBJ1-2; 8 nucleotides line up with TRBD1. This CDR3 has 14 amino acids. The trim removed 0 bases at V and 8 bases at J, leaving 6 bases unmatched. The V gene's germline CDR1 is SGHKS and CDR2 YYEKEE (reference sequence). The CDR3 here is CASSLGQGADGYTF. CDR3 nucleotide sequence: TGTGCCAGCAGCTTGGGGCAGGGGGCGGACGGCTACACCTTC.

This clone was found once. V gene TRBV29-1 combines with J gene TRBJ2-7; tentative D call: TRBD2 (6 bases). This CDR3 contains 13 residues. CDR1 and CDR2 from the germline V gene are SQVTM and ANQGSEA. V was shortened by 6 bases and J by 2 bases, with 14 bases between the two germline ends. For the CDR3, the DNA is TGCAGCGTACAAGGGACTTTAACCTACGAGCAGTACTTC. Translating gives CSVQGTLTYEQYF.

With regard to this clone: An end of the junction does not agree with germline; a read error may underlie this. The V gene is TRBV6-1, the J gene TRBJ1-3; tentative D call: TRBD1 (5 bases). CDR1 is MNHNS and CDR2 is SASEGT in the germline V gene. CDR3 length: 13 amino acids. CDR3 residues: CASSWDSGDTIYF. DNA for the CDR3: TGTGCCAGCAGTTGGGACTCTGGAGACACCATATATTTT.

The chain uses TRBV30 and TRBJ2-5; the D gene is possibly TRBD2 (6 bases). CDR3 length: 13 residues. Germline lookup yields CDR1 GTSNPN and CDR2 SVGIG (reference sequence). Trimming removed 5 bases at V and 0 bases at J, with 10 bases between. The CDR3 region has the DNA TGTGCCTGGGGACTAAAGTACCAAGAGACCCAGTACTTC. It specifies CAWGLKYQETQYF.

In this sample, this clone turned up once. The chain combines TRBV4-3 with TRBJ2-1, with D possibly TRBD1 on 5 matching bases. Germline lookup yields CDR1 LGHNA and CDR2 YSLEER. The CDR3 runs 16 residues. Trimming pared 2 bases from V and 0 bases from J, leaving 11 bases between. CDR3 coding DNA: TGCGCCAGCAGCCAACCGACAGAAAGCTCCTACAATGAGCAGTTCTTC. This encodes CASSQPTESSYNEQFF.